The following is a T cell receptor (beta chain) sequence with its context. Its recognized antigen is unknown. Qualities for individual bases were not recorded, and no much larger clone is one base off. The record originates from a study of CD8 T cells in ankylosing spondylitis (TCRdb year 2017). Study-level background: The study set out to find disease-linked TCR variants by profiling T cell receptor beta repertoires in ankylosing spondylitis patients and healthy donors. Samples of peripheral blood were taken, and for ankylosing spondylitis patients, synovial fluid was collected as well. In total, the full study cohort was made up of some 100 healthy donors and 25 to 30 ankylosing spondylitis patients. Results and caveats for the whole study, not just this receptor: Blood from ankylosing spondylitis patients appeared to be characterized by a TCR beta motif made up of several highly homologous amino acid variants. Some motif variants had previously been reported in the synovial fluid and blood of reactive arthritis patients, which suggests shared mechanisms of disease initiation. A CD8+ phenotype was shown by the disease-linked clones, which were found at relatively low frequencies in peripheral blood. Significant enrichment of the disease-linked clones was reported in matched synovial fluid samples from ankylosing spondylitis patients.

The trim is 3 bases for V and 2 bases for J, with a gap of 16 bases between the germline ends. The germline V gene supplies CDR1 SGHDN and CDR2 FVKESK. CDR3 length: 17 amino acids, cysteine to phenylalanine. Here the CDR3 DNA is all that survives: 51 bases in frame from base 1. TCRdb records Illumina HiSeq 2500 as the sequencer. Quantitative 5'-RACE with molecular barcodes was used to prepare TCR beta libraries. Per the authors' processing: Disease-linked TCR variants were identified with a new computational method built on a probabilistic model of VDJ rearrangement. TCRdb's own reprocessing of the public reads used fastp at Q25 and MiXCR and kept productive beta chains. Each CDR3 protein gets just one entry, which takes the most common genes and DNA from the rows behind it. The V and J calls shown here were made by TCRdb, not taken from the authors' results. This sample is represented by fewer than 550,000 distinct CDR3 sequences; roughly 5% of them were singletons. The top ten clonotypes cover 3.5% of the sample.

The clonotype comes from a male donor with ankylosing spondylitis. Here the chain combines TRBV14 and TRBJ2-2, with TRBD2 perhaps the D gene, on 6 matching bases. The sequenced sample consisted of blood, either unsorted or a sorted T cell fraction (not recorded which). The nucleotide sequence is TGTGCCAGCAGCCATGGGTACGGGAGAGGAAACACCGGGGAGCTGTTTTTT. This translates into CASSHGYGRGNTGELFF.